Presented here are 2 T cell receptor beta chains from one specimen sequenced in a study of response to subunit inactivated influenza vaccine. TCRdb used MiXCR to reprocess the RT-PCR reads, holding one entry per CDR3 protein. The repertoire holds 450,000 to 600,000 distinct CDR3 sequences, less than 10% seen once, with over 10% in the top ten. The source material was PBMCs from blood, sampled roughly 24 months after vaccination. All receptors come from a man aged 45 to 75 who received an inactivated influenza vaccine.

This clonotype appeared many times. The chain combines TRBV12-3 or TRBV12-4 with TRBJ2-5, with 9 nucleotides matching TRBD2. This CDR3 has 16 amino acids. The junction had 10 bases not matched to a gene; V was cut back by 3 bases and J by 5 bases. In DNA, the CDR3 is TGTGCCAGCAGTTTTGGTCTTAGCGGGGGAATGGAGACCCAGTACTTC. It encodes CASSFGLSGGMETQYF.

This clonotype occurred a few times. CDR3 DNA: TGTGCCAGCAGCTTGGAACCGAGGAAGCAGTTCTTC. This sequence encodes CASSLEPRKQFF. V gene TRBV5-8 combines with J gene TRBJ2-1, with D hard to call. Trimming removed 0 bases at V and 11 bases at J, with 9 bases between. The germline V gene encodes CDR1 SGHTS and CDR2 YDEGEE. The CDR3 consists of 12 residues. Based on the CDR3 plus reference TRBV5-8 and TRBJ2-1, the full variable domain is EAGVTQSPTHLIKTRGQQATLRCSPISGHTSVYWYQQALGLGLQFLLWYDEGEERNRGNFPPRFSGRQFPNYSSELNVNALELEDSALYLCASSLEPRKQFFGPGTRLTVL.